These T cell receptor beta chains were read from a single sample in a study of shared clonotypes between healthy human individuals. Here immunoSEQ multiplex PCR was the method, and the copy in TCRdb shows in-frame clones only, minus some. The table includes about 460,000 clones, 60% to 80% detected once. The sample comprised PBMCs. These receptor sequences come from a woman between 40 and 55 years old in good health. Some clones in this sample may be carry-over from other donors' samples. CDR3s leave out the opening cysteine and the closing phenylalanine or tryptophan. D genes are given only for firm matches. Only some rows state a clone size, as once, few, many or a class for expanded clones.

v_gene	j_gene	d_gene	abundance	CDR3aa
TRBV30	TRBJ2-6	.	.	AWTVPGANVLT
TRBV7-2	TRBJ2-2	TRBD1	.	ASSLVGTGATGELF
TRBV15	TRBJ2-5	.	.	ATSRPAGGTQY
TRBV30	TRBJ1-2	.	many	AWSHGQSHYGYT
TRBV2	TRBJ1-1	.	few	ASTVGINTEAF
TRBV19	TRBJ1-4	TRBD1	few	ASTSDRGDEKLF
TRBV28	TRBJ1-2	.	.	ASSFPGGGYGYT
TRBV6-1	TRBJ1-1	.	.	ASSVKNGGEAF
TRBV10-3	TRBJ1-2	.	.	AITDRRNPEGDGYT
TRBV27	.	.	few	ASRSLRASYEQY
TRBV13	TRBJ2-2	.	.	ASSFGGALTGELF
TRBV6-1	TRBJ1-1	.	.	AVYWAQDTEAF
TRBV19	TRBJ2-7	TRBD1	.	ASSITGTGSYEQY
TRBV28	TRBJ2-7	.	.	ASSLNDGGVY
TRBV5-1	TRBJ2-3	.	once	ASSRETPPDTQY
TRBV28	TRBJ2-7	TRBD2	.	ASRPGGPAYAQY
TRBV2	TRBJ2-1	.	.	ASAPRGSPPI
TRBV5-6	TRBJ1-1	.	.	ASSQSGRTEAF
TRBV20-1	TRBJ2-7	.	.	SAINYEQY
TRBV4-1	TRBJ1-2	.	.	ASSQADIYGYT
TRBV18	TRBJ1-1	TRBD1	.	ASSPGTGMNTEAF
TRBV21-1	TRBJ1-4	.	.	ASSKNQVATNEKLF
TRBV4-1	TRBJ1-1	.	.	ASSLQVRDEAF
TRBV5-4	TRBJ1-1	.	.	ASSLKGMNTEAF
TRBV5-1	TRBJ2-1	TRBD2	.	ASSFLAGGARNEQF
TRBV7-3	TRBJ2-6	TRBD1	.	ASSPGQGRAGANVLT
TRBV29-1	TRBJ1-2	.	.	SVDGWDYGYT
TRBV4-3	TRBJ2-7	.	.	ASSQTLGQIYEQY
TRBV5-4	TRBJ1-2	TRBD1	.	ASSRTGGNYGYT
TRBV28	TRBJ2-7	TRBD2	.	ASSPPHLWGGSKGEQY
TRBV14	TRBJ2-7	TRBD2	.	ASSQALLAGGHEQY
TRBV29-1	TRBJ2-2	TRBD1	once	SVGLGTGGAVTTGELF
TRBV5-1	TRBJ2-1	.	few	ASSPDPSSYNEQF
TRBV9	TRBJ2-1	.	once	ASSSEGVLGNEQF
TRBV30	TRBJ2-3	.	.	AWSATRGPDTQY
TRBV6-6	TRBJ2-1	.	.	ASSTGGREPF
TRBV10-3	TRBJ1-1	.	many	AIRGTREAF
TRBV29-1	TRBJ2-5	.	.	SVVEETQY
TRBV6-5	TRBJ2-1	TRBD1	.	ASSPRTGEQF
TRBV4-2	TRBJ2-3	TRBD2	once	ASSQGGTSKDTQY
TRBV14	TRBJ1-1	.	many	ASSQGRHYSEAF